This TCR beta chain was sequenced for a study of blood T cell repertoires in COVID-19. On the study more broadly: COVID-19 samples collected from the United States, Italy and Spain covered acute and convalescent phases. Sources were T cells, B-cell-depleted T cells, or PBMCs; the material itself was cDNA or gDNA.

CDR3 size: 15 residues. The V end was cut by 3 bases, the J end by 4 bases, with 10 bases between. Germline assignment: CDR1 SGHTA and CDR2 FQGNSA. How the authors handled the data: Reference gene primer amplification gave estimated nucleated cell counts. Assay: immunoSEQ multiplex PCR; the TCRdb copy retains only in-frame clones and omits some. Clonal size and the V and J genes are those of that table, whereas D and trimming came from the DNA. This table has about 240,000 clones, roughly 80% appearing once. The specimen sequenced was peripheral blood. The rearrangement joins TRBV7-2 to TRBJ1-6; a weak D match, TRBD1 (6 bases). The clonotype was recovered from a woman younger than 35 with acute or convalescent COVID-19. Here the CDR3 DNA reads TGTGCCAGCAGCTTGACAGGATCATATAATTCACCCCTCCACTTT. Translation: CASSLTGSYNSPLHF.